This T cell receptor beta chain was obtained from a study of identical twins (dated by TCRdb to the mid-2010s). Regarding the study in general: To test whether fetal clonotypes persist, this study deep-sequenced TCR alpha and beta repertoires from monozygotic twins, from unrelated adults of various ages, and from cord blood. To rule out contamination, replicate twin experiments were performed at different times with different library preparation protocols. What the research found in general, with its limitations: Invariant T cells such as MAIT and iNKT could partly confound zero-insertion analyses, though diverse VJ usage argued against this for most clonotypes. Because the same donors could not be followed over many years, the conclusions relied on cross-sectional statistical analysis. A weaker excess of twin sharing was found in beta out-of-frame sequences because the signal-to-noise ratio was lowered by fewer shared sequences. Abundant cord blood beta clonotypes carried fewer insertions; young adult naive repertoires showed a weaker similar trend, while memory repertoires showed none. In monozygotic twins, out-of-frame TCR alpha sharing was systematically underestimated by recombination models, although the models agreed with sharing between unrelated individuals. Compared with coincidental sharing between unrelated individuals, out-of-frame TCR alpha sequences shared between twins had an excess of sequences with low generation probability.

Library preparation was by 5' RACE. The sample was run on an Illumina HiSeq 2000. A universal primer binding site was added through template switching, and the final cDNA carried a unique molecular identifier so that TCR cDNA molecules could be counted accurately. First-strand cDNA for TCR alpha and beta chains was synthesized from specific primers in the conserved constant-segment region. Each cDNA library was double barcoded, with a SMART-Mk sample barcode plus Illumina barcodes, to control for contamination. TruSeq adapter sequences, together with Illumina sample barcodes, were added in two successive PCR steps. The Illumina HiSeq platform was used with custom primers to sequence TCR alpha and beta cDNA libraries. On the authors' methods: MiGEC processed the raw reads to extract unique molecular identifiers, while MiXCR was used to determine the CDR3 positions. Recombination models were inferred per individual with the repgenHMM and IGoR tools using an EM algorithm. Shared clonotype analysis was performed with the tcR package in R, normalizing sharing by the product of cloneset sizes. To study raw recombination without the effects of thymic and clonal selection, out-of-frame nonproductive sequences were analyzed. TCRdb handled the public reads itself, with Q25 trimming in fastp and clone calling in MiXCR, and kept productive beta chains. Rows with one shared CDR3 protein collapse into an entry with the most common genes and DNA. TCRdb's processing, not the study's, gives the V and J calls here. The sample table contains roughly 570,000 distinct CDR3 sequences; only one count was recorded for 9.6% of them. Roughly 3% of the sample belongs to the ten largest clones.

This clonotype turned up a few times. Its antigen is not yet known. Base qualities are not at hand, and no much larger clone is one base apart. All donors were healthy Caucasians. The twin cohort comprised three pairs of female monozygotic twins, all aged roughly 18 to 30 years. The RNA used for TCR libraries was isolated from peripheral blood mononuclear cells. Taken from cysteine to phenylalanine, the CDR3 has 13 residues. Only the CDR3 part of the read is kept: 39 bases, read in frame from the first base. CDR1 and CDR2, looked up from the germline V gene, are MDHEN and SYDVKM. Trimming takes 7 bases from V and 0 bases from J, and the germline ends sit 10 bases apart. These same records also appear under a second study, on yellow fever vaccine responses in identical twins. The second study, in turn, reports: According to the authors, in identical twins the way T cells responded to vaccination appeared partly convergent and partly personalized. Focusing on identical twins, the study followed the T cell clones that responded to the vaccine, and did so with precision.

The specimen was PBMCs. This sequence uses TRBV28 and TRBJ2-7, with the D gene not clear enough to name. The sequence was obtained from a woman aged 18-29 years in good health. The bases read TGTGCCAGCACAGTTGGCAGCTCCTACGAGCAGTACTTC. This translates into CASTVGSSYEQYF.